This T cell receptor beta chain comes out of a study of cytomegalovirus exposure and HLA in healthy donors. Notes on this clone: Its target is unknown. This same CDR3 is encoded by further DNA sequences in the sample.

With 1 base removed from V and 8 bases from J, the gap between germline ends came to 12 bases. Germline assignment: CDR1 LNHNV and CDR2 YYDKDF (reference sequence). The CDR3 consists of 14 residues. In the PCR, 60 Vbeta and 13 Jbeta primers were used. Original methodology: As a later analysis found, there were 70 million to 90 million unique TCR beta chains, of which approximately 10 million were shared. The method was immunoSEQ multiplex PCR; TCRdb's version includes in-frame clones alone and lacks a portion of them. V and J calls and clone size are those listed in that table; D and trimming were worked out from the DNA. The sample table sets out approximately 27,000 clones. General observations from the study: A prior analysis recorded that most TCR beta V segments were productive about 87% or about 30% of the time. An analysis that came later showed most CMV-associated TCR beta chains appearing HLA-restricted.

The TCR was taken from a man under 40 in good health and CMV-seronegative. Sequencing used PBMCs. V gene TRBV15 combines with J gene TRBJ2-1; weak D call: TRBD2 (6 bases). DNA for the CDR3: TGTGCCACCAGCAGAGGAGGGACTCCCCATGAGCAGTTCTTC. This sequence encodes CATSRGGTPHEQFF.